One sample yielded the 10 T cell receptor beta chains listed below, sequenced in a study of T cells expressing NK-cell markers. One entry per CDR3 protein, without DNA, is what TCRdb gives after re-calling the 5' RACE reads. The sample has about 30,000 distinct CDR3 sequences. Sequenced material: blood T cells: a sorted CD56 or NKG2C T cell subset, CD4+ or CD8+ T cells, or bulk PBMC T cells (not recorded which). The receptors come from a woman between 18 and 75 years old in good health.

The chain has TRBV2 and TRBJ2-7; TCRdb calls TRBD1, which cannot be checked without DNA. The V gene's germline CDR1 is SNHLY and CDR2 FYNNEI. CDR3 length: 14 residues. The CDR3: CASSKDSPSYEQYF.

The chain recombines TRBV27 with TRBJ2-7; TCRdb's D call, TRBD2, is unchecked because there is no DNA. Germline assignment: CDR1 MNHEY and CDR2 SMNVEV (reference sequence). The CDR3 consists of 16 residues. This CDR3 is CASRPGGSGPSYEQYF.

The genes are TRBV9 and TRBJ2-1; there is no DNA to check the TCRdb D call of TRBD2. CDR3 length: 15 residues. The germline gives CDR1 SGDLS, CDR2 YYNGEE. This CDR3 reads CASSKYSGGTNEQFF.

The V call is TRBV2, the J call TRBJ1-2; there is no DNA to check the TCRdb D call of TRBD1. CDR1 is SNHLY, CDR2 FYNNEI, per germline. This CDR3 is built from 13 residues. CDR3 residues: CASGTGKYYGYTF. The full variable domain, with the rest looked up from reference TRBV2 and TRBJ1-2, is EPEVTQTPSHQVTQMGQEVILRCVPISNHLYFYWYRQILGQKVEFLVSFYNNEISEKSEIFDDQFSVERPDGSNFTLKIRSTKLEDSAMYFCASGTGKYYGYTFGSGTRLTVV.

The rearrangement joins TRBV27 to TRBJ2-1; TCRdb selects TRBD2, and the lack of DNA leaves this call unchecked. This CDR3 region has 15 residues. Germline V gene data show CDR1 as MNHEY and CDR2 as SMNVEV (reference sequence). CDR3 in amino acids: CASSSPLAGEVTPFF.

The J gene is TRBJ1-2, the V gene TRBV5-1; TCRdb's D call of TRBD1 is untestable without DNA. The length of the CDR3 is 16 residues. Germline lookup yields CDR1 SGHRS and CDR2 YFSETQ. CDR3 residues: CASSLATGEFGYGYTF.

V is TRBV14 and J is TRBJ2-5. This CDR3 region has 16 residues. Per the germline V gene, CDR1 is SGHDN and CDR2 is FVKESK. The CDR3 loop is CASSPLTSDLEETQYF.

V gene TRBV28 combines with J gene TRBJ2-1; TCRdb indicates TRBD1, and absent DNA this call remains unverified. The CDR3 is 13 residues long. Germline lookup yields CDR1 MDHEN and CDR2 SYDVKM. The CDR3 region is CASSSRVASEQFF.

CDR3 region: CASSEGFGTLDNEQFF. The rearrangement joins TRBV2 to TRBJ2-1; TCRdb indicates TRBD2, and absent DNA this call remains unverified. This CDR3 comprises 16 residues. Germline values: CDR1 SNHLY, CDR2 FYNNEI.

V and J are TRBV20-1 and TRBJ2-5; there is no DNA to check the TCRdb D call of TRBD2. Germline CDR1 DFQATT, CDR2 SNEGSKA (reference sequence). This CDR3 region has 13 residues. The CDR3 protein is CSTTTSGRETQYF.